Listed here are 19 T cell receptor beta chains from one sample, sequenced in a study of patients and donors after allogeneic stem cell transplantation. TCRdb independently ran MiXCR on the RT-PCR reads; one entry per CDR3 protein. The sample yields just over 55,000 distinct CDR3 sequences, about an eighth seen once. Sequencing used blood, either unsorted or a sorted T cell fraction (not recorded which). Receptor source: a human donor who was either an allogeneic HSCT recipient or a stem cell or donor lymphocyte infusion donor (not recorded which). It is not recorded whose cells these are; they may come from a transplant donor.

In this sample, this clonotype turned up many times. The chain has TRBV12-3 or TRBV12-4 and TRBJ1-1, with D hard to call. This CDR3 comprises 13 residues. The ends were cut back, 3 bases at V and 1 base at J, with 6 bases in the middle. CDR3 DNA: TGTGCCAGCAGTTTTACACAGAACACTGAAGCTTTCTTT. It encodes CASSFTQNTEAFF.

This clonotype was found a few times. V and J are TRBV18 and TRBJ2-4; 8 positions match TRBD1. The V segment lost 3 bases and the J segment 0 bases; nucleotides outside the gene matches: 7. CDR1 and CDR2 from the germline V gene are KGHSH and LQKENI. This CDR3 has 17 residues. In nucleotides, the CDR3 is TGTGCCAGCTCACCTGTTTCCAGGGGGCTAGCCAAAAACATTCAGTACTTC. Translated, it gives CASSPVSRGLAKNIQYF. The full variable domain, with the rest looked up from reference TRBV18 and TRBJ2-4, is NAGVMQNPRHLVRRRGQEARLRCSPMKGHSHVYWYRQLPEEGLKFMVYLQKENIIDESGMPKERFSAEFPKEGPSILRIQQVVRGDSAAYFCASSPVSRGLAKNIQYFGAGTRLSVL.

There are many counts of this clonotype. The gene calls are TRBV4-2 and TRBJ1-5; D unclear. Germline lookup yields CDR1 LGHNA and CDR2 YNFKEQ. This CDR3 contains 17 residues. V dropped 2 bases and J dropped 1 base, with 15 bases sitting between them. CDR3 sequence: CASSQLTPGGSNQPQHF. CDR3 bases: TGTGCCAGCAGCCAACTTACCCCGGGCGGGAGCAATCAGCCCCAGCATTTT.

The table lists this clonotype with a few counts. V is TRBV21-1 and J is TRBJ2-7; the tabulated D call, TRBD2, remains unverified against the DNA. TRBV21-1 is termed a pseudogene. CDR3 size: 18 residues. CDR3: CASSTQRSSGSNGYEQYF. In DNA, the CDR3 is TGTGCCAGCAGCACCCAGAGGTCTAGCGGGAGCAACGGATACGAGCAGTACTTC.

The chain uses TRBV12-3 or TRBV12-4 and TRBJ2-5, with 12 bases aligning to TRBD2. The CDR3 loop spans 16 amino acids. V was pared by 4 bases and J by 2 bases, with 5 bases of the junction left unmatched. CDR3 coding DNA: TGTGCCAGCAGTTACGGGACTAGCGGGCATCAAGAGACCCAGTACTTC. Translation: CASSYGTSGHQETQYF.

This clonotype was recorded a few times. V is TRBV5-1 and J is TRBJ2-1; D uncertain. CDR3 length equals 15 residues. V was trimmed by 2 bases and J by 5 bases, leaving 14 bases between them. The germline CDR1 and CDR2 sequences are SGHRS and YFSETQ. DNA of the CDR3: TGCGCCAGCAGCTTCTCCCCCCCAGGCGACAATGAGCAGTTCTTC. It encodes CASSFSPPGDNEQFF.

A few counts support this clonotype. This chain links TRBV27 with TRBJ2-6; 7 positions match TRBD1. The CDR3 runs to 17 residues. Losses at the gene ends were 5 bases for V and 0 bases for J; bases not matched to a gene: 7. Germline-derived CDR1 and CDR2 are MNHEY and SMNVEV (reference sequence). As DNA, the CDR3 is TGTGCCAGCAGTACAGGGGCCCCATACTCTGGGGCCAACGTCCTGACTTTC. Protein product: CASSTGAPYSGANVLTF.

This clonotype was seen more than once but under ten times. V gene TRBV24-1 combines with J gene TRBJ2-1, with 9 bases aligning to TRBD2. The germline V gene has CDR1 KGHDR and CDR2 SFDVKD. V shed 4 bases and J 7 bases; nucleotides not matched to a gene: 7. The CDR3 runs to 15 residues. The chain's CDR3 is CATSDPLAGPNEQFF. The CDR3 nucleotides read TGTGCCACCAGTGACCCCCTAGCGGGGCCAAATGAGCAGTTCTTC.

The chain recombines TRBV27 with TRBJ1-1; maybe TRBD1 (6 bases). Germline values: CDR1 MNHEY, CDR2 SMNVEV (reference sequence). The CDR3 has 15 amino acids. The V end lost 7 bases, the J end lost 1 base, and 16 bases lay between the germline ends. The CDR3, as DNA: TGTGCCAGCAAGGGGATAGGGACACAGAACACTGAAGCTTTCTTT. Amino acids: CASKGIGTQNTEAFF.

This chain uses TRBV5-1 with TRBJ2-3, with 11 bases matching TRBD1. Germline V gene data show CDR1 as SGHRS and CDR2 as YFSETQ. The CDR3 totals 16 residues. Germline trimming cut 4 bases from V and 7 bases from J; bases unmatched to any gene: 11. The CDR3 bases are TGCGCCAGCAGCCGGGACAGGGGGACCGGGGTATATACGCAGTATTTT. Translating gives CASSRDRGTGVYTQYF.

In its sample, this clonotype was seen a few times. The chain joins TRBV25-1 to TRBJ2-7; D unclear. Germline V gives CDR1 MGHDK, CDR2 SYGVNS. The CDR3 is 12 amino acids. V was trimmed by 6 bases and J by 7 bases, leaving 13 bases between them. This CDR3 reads CASRTPLWEQYF. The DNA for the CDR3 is TGTGCCAGCAGAACCCCGCTCTGGGAGCAGTACTTC.

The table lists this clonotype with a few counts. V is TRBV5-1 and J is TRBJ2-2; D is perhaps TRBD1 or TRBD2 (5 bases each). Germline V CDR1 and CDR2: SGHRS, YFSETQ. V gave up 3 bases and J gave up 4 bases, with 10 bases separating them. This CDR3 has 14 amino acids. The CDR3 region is CASSWDRATGELFF. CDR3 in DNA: TGCGCCAGCAGCTGGGACCGCGCCACCGGGGAGCTGTTTTTT.

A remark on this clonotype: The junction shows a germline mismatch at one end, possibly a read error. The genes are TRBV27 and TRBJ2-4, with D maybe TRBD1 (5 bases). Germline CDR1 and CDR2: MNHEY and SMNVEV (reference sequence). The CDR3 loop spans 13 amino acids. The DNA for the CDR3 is TGTCCCAGCAGTTTCGGCATACCGACAGTTCAGTACTTC. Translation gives CPSSFGIPTVQYF.

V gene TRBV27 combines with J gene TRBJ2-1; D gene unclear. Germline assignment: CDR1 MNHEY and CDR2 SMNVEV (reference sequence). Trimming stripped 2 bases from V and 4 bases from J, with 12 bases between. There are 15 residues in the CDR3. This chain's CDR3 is CASSLIPERYNEQFF. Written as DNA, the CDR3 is TGTGCCAGCAGTTTAATTCCAGAACGATACAATGAGCAGTTCTTC.

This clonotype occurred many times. CDR3 nucleotide sequence: TGTGCCAGCAGTTACTTCGTCGGAGAGACCCAGTACTTC. Protein: CASSYFVGETQYF. The V call is TRBV6-5, the J call TRBJ2-5; D remains ambiguous. This CDR3 contains 13 residues. V dropped 1 base and J dropped 4 bases, with 7 bases sitting between them. Germline loops: CDR1 MNHEY, CDR2 SVGAGI.

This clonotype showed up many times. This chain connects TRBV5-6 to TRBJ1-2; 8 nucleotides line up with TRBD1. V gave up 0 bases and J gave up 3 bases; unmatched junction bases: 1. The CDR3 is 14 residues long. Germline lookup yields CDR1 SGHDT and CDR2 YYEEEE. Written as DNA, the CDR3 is TGTGCCAGCAGCTTGGGACAGGGGCACTATGGCTACACCTTC. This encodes CASSLGQGHYGYTF.

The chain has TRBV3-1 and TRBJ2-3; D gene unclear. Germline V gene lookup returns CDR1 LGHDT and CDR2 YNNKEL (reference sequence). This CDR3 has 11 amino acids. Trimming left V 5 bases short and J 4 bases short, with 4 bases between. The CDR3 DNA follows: TGTGCCAGCAGCGACTCAGATACGCAGTATTTT. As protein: CASSDSDTQYF.

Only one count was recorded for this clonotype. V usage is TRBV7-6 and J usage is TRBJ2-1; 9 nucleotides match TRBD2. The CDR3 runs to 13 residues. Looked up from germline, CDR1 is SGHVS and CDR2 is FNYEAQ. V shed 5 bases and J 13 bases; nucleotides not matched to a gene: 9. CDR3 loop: CASSAGLAQGQFF. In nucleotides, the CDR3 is TGTGCCAGCAGCGCAGGACTAGCGCAGGGACAGTTCTTC. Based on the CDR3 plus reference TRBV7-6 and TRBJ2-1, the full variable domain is GAGVSQSPRYKVTKRGQDVALRCDPISGHVSLYWYRQALGQGPEFLTYFNYEAQQDKSGLPNDRFSAERPEGSISTLTIQRTEQRDSAMYRCASSAGLAQGQFFGPGTRLTVL.

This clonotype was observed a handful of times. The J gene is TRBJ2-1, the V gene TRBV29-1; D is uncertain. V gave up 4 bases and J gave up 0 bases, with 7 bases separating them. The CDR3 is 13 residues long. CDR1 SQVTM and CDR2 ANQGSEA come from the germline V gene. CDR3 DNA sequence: TGCAGCGTTGCGGCCGCCTCCTACAATGAGCAGTTCTTC. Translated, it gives CSVAAASYNEQFF.